This T cell receptor (beta chain) comes out of a study of shared clonotypes between healthy human individuals. Points from the study as a whole: Estimated richness values were generally larger in naive subsets than in memory subsets. A small donor pool kept down the genetic and exposure-history diversity that was represented.

Data came from immunoSEQ multiplex PCR; TCRdb stores just in-frame clones and leaves some out. The table lists about 2.1 million clones, around 93% of them singletons. The naive CD8 population came from CD45RO-negative cells selected for CCR7, without terminally differentiated effector memory CD45RA+ cells. With regard to this clone: Its antigen is unknown.

The germline gives CDR1 MGHRA, CDR2 YSYEKL. V trimming: 0 bases; J trimming: 2 bases; junction bases outside the gene matches: 2. There are 15 residues in the CDR3. The gene calls are TRBV4-1 and TRBJ2-7; 9 nucleotides agree with TRBD2. Sequencing was done on a sample of naive CD8+ T cells from PBMCs. The receptor was isolated from a man younger than 35 in good health. Some clones in this sample may be carry-over from other donors' samples. This CDR3 reads CASSQEEREAYEQYF. CDR3 nucleotides: TGCGCCAGCAGCCAAGAAGAGCGGGAGGCCTACGAGCAGTACTTC.